The T cell receptor beta chain described here comes from a study of T cell repertoires in cytomegalovirus infection. Across the whole study: Public TCR beta signatures indicated both CMV infection and matching HLA type.

A note on this clonotype: Antigen unknown.

TCRdb re-derived calls from the reads in MiXCR, one entry per CDR3 protein. The sample records hundreds of thousands of distinct CDR3 sequences, approximately 10% being singletons. Study-level results: Frequencies of public TCR beta families were cumulated, and this identified carriers of CMV plus the relevant HLA.

The CDR3 spans 13 residues. Deletions cut 2 bases from V and 5 bases from J, with 6 bases between. Germline CDR1 reads LNHDA; CDR2 reads SQIVND (reference sequence). The clonotype comes from a human donor in good health (CMV status not recorded). Some clones in this sample may be carry-over from other donors' samples. The specimen was PBMCs. J is TRBJ2-2 and V is TRBV19; D not resolved. The CDR3 DNA reads as TGTGCCAGTAGTATAAGACGGACCGGGGAGCTGTTTTTT. Its protein is CASSIRRTGELFF.